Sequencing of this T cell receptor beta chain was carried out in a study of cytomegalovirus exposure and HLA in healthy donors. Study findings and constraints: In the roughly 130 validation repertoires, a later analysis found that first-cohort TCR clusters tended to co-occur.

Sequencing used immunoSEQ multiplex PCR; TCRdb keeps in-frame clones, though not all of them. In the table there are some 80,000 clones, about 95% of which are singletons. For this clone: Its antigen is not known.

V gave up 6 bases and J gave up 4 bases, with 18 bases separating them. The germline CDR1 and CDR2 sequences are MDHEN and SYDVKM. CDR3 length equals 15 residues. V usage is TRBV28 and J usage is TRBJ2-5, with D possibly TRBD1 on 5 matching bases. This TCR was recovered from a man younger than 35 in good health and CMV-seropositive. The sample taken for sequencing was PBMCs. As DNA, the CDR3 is TGTGCCAGCAGCCTACGAGCCAGGGAAGGAGAGACCCAGTACTTC. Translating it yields CASSLRAREGETQYF. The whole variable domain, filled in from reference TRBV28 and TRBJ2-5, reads DVKVTQSSRYLVKRTGEKVFLECVQDMDHENMFWYRQDPGLGLRLIYFSYDVKMKEKGDIPEGYSVSREKKERFSLILESASTNQTSMYLCASSLRAREGETQYFGPGTRLLVL.